The 3 T cell receptor beta chains presented below share a single source sample, sequenced in a study of blood T cell repertoires in COVID-19. The protocol was immunoSEQ multiplex PCR, while the TCRdb copy is restricted to in-frame clones and leaves out a portion. Among around 50,000 clones listed, roughly 86% were seen once. Sequencing was performed on peripheral blood. These receptors were obtained from a man between 60 and 75 years old with active or convalescent COVID-19.

Written as DNA, the CDR3 is TGTGCCAGCAGCACCCGGACAGGTGGGGCTGAAGCTTTCTTT. This translates into CASSTRTGGAEAFF. The J gene is TRBJ1-1, the V gene TRBV5-4; 7 bases fit TRBD1. Germline lookup yields CDR1 SGHNT and CDR2 YYREEE (reference sequence). V was pared by 4 bases and J by 6 bases, with 9 bases of the junction left unmatched. The CDR3 covers 14 residues.

In DNA, the CDR3 is TGTGCCAGCAGCTTAGGTTCCAGTTCATTTCCCCTTAGCACAGATACGCAGTATTTT. Translation gives CASSLGSSSFPLSTDTQYF. The V gene is TRBV7-9, the J gene TRBJ2-3; D gene unclear. The CDR3 runs 19 residues. V was clipped by 1 base and J by 0 bases, with 20 bases between them. Germline V gene sequence: CDR1 SEHNR, CDR2 FQNEAQ (reference sequence).

V gene TRBV2 combines with J gene TRBJ1-3; D is unresolved. The CDR3 length is 13 residues. V lost 6 bases, J lost 0 bases, and 6 bases lay in between. Germline V CDR1 and CDR2: SNHLY, FYNNEI. The CDR3 nucleotides are TGTGCCAGCAGACTGAACTCTGGAAACACCATATATTTT. Its translation is CASRLNSGNTIYF.